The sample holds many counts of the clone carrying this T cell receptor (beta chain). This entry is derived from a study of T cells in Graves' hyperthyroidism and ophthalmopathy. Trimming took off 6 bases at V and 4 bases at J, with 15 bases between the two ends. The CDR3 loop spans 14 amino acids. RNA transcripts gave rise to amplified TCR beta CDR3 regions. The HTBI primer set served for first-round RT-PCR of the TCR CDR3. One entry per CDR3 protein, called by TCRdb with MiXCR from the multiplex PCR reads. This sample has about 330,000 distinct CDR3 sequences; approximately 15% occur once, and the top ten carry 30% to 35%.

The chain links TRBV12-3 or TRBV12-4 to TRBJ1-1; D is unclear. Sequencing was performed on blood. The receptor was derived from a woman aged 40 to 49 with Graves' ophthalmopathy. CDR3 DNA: TGTGCCAGCAGGAAACTGCCCGGTAGCACTGAAGCTTTCTTT. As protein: CASRKLPGSTEAFF.